Shown below are 30 T cell receptor beta chains from a single sample sequenced in a study of blood T cell repertoires in COVID-19. Using immunoSEQ multiplex PCR, the repertoire was profiled, and TCRdb retains in-frame clones only, with some absent. Of roughly 420,000 clones in the sample, approximately 90% were seen once. Sequencing used PBMCs or T cells enriched from blood (not recorded which). The source is a woman between 25 and 40 years old with acute COVID-19.

The chain joins TRBV7-2 to TRBJ2-5; TRBD1 might be the D (6 bases). Trimming took off 3 bases at V and 7 bases at J, with 18 bases between the two ends. Per the germline V gene, CDR1 is SGHTA and CDR2 is FQGNSA. The CDR3 runs to 15 residues. The CDR3 DNA reads TGTGCCAGCAGCTTGGAGACAGGCCAGCAGGTGACCCAGTACTTC. Translated: CASSLETGQQVTQYF.

As regards this clone: Other nucleotide sequences from this sample produce the same CDR3. V usage is TRBV7-3 and J usage is TRBJ1-1; D is ambiguous. Trimming took 2 bases from V and 1 from J, leaving 8 bases between them. CDR1 is SGHTA and CDR2 is FQGTGA in the germline V gene. This CDR3 spans 14 amino acids. CDR3 loop: CASSLLAENTEAFF. DNA of the CDR3: TGTGCCAGCAGCTTATTGGCAGAGAACACTGAAGCTTTCTTT.

The genes are TRBV3-1 (or the pseudogene TRBV3-2) and TRBJ2-2; D is unresolved. This CDR3 comprises 14 residues. Trimming took off 0 bases at V and 4 bases at J, with 6 bases between the two ends. Germline CDR1 is LGHDT and CDR2 is YNNKEL (reference sequence). The CDR3 DNA is TGTGCCAGCAGCCAAGATTTATCCACCGGGGAGCTGTTTTTT. Protein: CASSQDLSTGELFF.

The chain has TRBV19 and TRBJ1-5, with D hard to call. The ends were cut back, 7 bases at V and 6 bases at J, with 16 bases in the middle. The germline V gene has CDR1 LNHDA and CDR2 SQIVND (reference sequence). The CDR3 has 14 residues. The CDR3 region has the DNA TGTGCCAGTAAGCCAAGGAGTGGCGGTCAGCCCCAGCATTTT. Its protein product is CASKPRSGGQPQHF.

The gene calls are TRBV30 and TRBJ2-3; D is possibly TRBD2 (6 bases). The length of the CDR3 is 15 residues. Germline-derived CDR1 and CDR2 are GTSNPN and SVGIG (reference sequence). The V end lost 2 bases, the J end lost 0 bases, and 12 bases lay between the germline ends. CDR3 in DNA: TGTGCCTGGAGTAGAGGAGGGGCTAGCACAGATACGCAGTATTTT. This gives the protein CAWSRGGASTDTQYF. The variable domain in full, completed from reference TRBV30 and TRBJ2-3, reads SQTIHQWPATLVQPVGSPLSLECTVEGTSNPNLYWYRQAAGRGLQLLFYSVGIGQISSEVPQNLSASRPQDRQFILSSKKLLLSDSGFYLCAWSRGGASTDTQYFGPGTRLTVL.

The CDR3: CASSSLLAQGSNQPQHF. The CDR3 DNA reads TGTGCCAGTAGTAGTCTGTTAGCACAGGGTAGTAATCAGCCCCAGCATTTT. V gene TRBV19 combines with J gene TRBJ1-5; D may be TRBD1 (6 bases). V gave up 4 bases and J gave up 4 bases, with 20 bases separating them. Germline V CDR1 and CDR2: LNHDA, SQIVND (reference sequence). CDR3 length equals 17 residues.

This sequence joins TRBV5-1 and TRBJ1-1; 8 bases fit TRBD1. CDR1 is SGHRS, CDR2 YFSETQ, per germline. V dropped 4 bases and J dropped 1; count of bases not matched to a gene: 6. This CDR3 has 15 amino acids. The CDR3 nucleotides read TGCGCCAGCAGCGCCTCCGGGACAGGGAACACTGAAGCTTTCTTT. Translated: CASSASGTGNTEAFF.

This clone has only a few counts. The CDR3 DNA reads as TGTGCCAGCAGGCGGGCGGAGGGTTTCCATGGCTACACCTTC. It is translated as CASRRAEGFHGYTF. This chain uses TRBV7-3 with TRBJ1-2; no definite D call. The CDR3 runs 14 residues. Trimming left V 6 bases short and J 6 bases short, with 17 bases between. CDR1 and CDR2 (germline): SGHTA, FQGTGA.

This clone was recorded once. The chain carries TRBV18 and TRBJ2-7, with 10 bases fitting TRBD1. This CDR3 has 14 residues. Losses at the gene ends were 2 bases for V and 6 bases for J; bases not matched to a gene: 4. CDR1 is KGHSH, CDR2 LQKENI, per germline. The CDR3, as DNA: TGTGCCAGCTCACCATATGGACAGGGGGGCGAGCAGTACTTC. Its translation: CASSPYGQGGEQYF.

The chain carries TRBV20-1 and TRBJ1-6, with 9 bases matching TRBD1. The germline V gene encodes CDR1 DFQATT and CDR2 SNEGSKA (reference sequence). This CDR3 contains 17 residues. V shed 3 bases, J shed 0 bases, and the junction held 6 bases outside the gene matches. CDR3 amino acids: CSASKGQGSSYNSPLHF. CDR3 bases: TGCAGTGCTAGTAAAGGACAGGGGAGCTCCTATAATTCACCCCTCCACTTT.

This clone has just a few counts. J is TRBJ2-7 and V is TRBV29-1; 7 bases map to TRBD1. The CDR3 is made up of 12 amino acids. V trimming: 5 bases; J trimming: 2 bases; junction bases outside the gene matches: 3. Germline V lookup: CDR1 SQVTM, CDR2 ANQGSEA. In DNA form, the CDR3 reads TGCAGCGTTTGGGACAGCACCTACGAGCAGTACTTC. This translates into CSVWDSTYEQYF.

This chain's CDR3 is CASSVGGVGEKLFF. The DNA of the CDR3 is TGTGCCAGCAGCGTAGGGGGGGTAGGTGAAAAACTGTTTTTT. The J gene is TRBJ1-4, the V gene TRBV9, with a weak D call TRBD1 (5 bases). Germline-derived CDR1 and CDR2 are SGDLS and YYNGEE. Deletions cut 0 bases from V and 7 bases from J, with 10 bases between. The CDR3 is 14 amino acids.

V is TRBV14 and J is TRBJ1-6; D gene uncertain. Deletions cut 0 bases from V and 11 bases from J, with 14 bases between. The CDR3 has 15 amino acids. Germline assignment: CDR1 SGHDN and CDR2 FVKESK. CDR3: CASSQEVRGTTPLHF. CDR3 DNA sequence: TGTGCCAGCAGCCAAGAAGTGCGGGGTACGACACCCCTCCACTTT.

CDR3 sequence reads: CASSLTGQVPNYGYTF. In DNA, the CDR3 is TGTGCCAGCAGCTTGACGGGACAGGTTCCCAACTATGGCTACACCTTC. V and J are TRBV5-5 and TRBJ1-2; 8 bases map to TRBD1. Germline trimming cut 1 base from V and 2 bases from J; bases unmatched to any gene: 7. This CDR3 contains 16 residues. Looked up from germline, CDR1 is SGHKS and CDR2 is YYEKEE (reference sequence).

The chain is built from TRBV11-3 and TRBJ1-2, with 10 nucleotides matching TRBD1. The germline V gene has CDR1 SGHNT and CDR2 YENEEA. The CDR3 length is 17 residues. V lost 4 bases to trimming and J lost 4 bases; unmatched junction nucleotides: 12. DNA for the CDR3: TGTGCCAGCAGCTCAGCAACCGGGACAGGGGAACTCTATGGCTACACCTTC. Encoded protein: CASSSATGTGELYGYTF.

Points on this clone: The junction and the germline gene differ at one end; a read error may be behind it. The chain employs TRBV5-5 and TRBJ1-4; 8 nucleotides agree with TRBD1. Germline V gene data show CDR1 as SGHKS and CDR2 as YYEKEE (reference sequence). This CDR3 spans 13 amino acids. This chain's CDR3 is CATSRGLGEKLFF. The CDR3 coding sequence is TGTGCCACCAGCAGGGGGCTAGGTGAAAAACTGTTTTTT.

Here the CDR3 reads CASSKSRREPQHF. Here the CDR3 DNA reads TGTGCCAGCAGCAAAAGCCGCAGGGAGCCCCAGCATTTT. The chain employs TRBV6-2 or TRBV6-3 and TRBJ1-5, with D possibly being TRBD1 (5 bases). The ends were cut back, 6 bases at V and 8 bases at J, with 14 bases in the middle. The germline V gene encodes CDR1 MNHEY and CDR2 SVGEGT. This CDR3 contains 13 residues.

The chain uses TRBV24-1 and TRBJ2-3; 7 nucleotides line up with TRBD1. The germline V gene has CDR1 KGHDR and CDR2 SFDVKD. There are 15 residues in the CDR3. V shed 3 bases, J shed 5 bases, and the junction held 7 bases outside the gene matches. The CDR3 region is CATSDRQGVQDTQYF. The CDR3 nucleotides are TGTGCCACCAGTGATCGGCAGGGGGTTCAAGATACGCAGTATTTT.

This chain connects TRBV7-8 to TRBJ2-1; tentatively, D is TRBD2 (7 bases). V lost 1 base, J lost 6 bases, and 16 bases lay in between. Germline V CDR1 and CDR2: SGHVS, FQNEAQ. This CDR3 has 16 amino acids. The CDR3 is CASSLEAGAPGNEQFF. The CDR3 DNA reads as TGTGCCAGCAGCTTAGAGGCGGGGGCCCCCGGCAATGAGCAGTTCTTC.

The J gene is TRBJ2-1, the V gene TRBV24-1, with 12 bases aligning to TRBD2. This CDR3 is built from 15 residues. Germline V gene lookup returns CDR1 KGHDR and CDR2 SFDVKD. V was clipped by 5 bases and J by 9 bases; unmatched bases: 7. For the CDR3, the DNA is TGTGCCACCAGTGTGGCTAGCGGGGGGGCCACTGAGCAGTTCTTC. Protein sequence: CATSVASGGATEQFF.

The rearrangement links TRBV19 to TRBJ2-7; TRBD1 matches 7 bases. The germline CDR1 and CDR2 sequences are LNHDA and SQIVND (reference sequence). The CDR3 covers 14 residues. V was pared by 8 bases and J by 2 bases, with 9 bases of the junction left unmatched. CDR3 DNA sequence: TGTGCCAGTGCTATATCCGGGACAGCCTACGAGCAGTACTTC. This translates into CASAISGTAYEQYF.

This rearrangement joins TRBV12-5 to TRBJ2-7, with 8 bases aligning to TRBD1. Germline V lookup: CDR1 LGHNT, CDR2 FRNRAP. Trimming cost V 0 bases and J 2 bases; bases outside gene matches: 12. The CDR3 runs to 18 residues. The CDR3: CASGLVLEGRTGTYEQYF. The CDR3 DNA follows: TGTGCTAGTGGTTTGGTACTTGAAGGACGGACAGGGACCTACGAGCAGTACTTC.

This CDR3 reads CASSAATQAKSYGYTF. The CDR3 DNA is TGCGCCAGCAGCGCGGCGACGCAAGCCAAAAGCTATGGCTACACCTTC. The V gene is TRBV5-1, the J gene TRBJ1-2, with D unresolved. CDR3 length: 16 amino acids. Germline values: CDR1 SGHRS, CDR2 YFSETQ. Trimming left V 4 bases short and J 4 bases short, with 20 bases between.

This clone has just one count. The gene calls are TRBV19 and TRBJ2-1; TRBD1 agrees at 9 bases. The CDR3 totals 13 residues. The germline gives CDR1 LNHDA, CDR2 SQIVND (reference sequence). Trimming removed 3 bases from V and 8 bases from J; junction bases left unmatched: 2. The CDR3 region is CASSMDRGDEQFF. As DNA, the CDR3 is TGTGCCAGTAGTATGGACAGGGGAGATGAGCAGTTCTTC.

As regards this clone: Other DNA sequences from this sample encode an identical CDR3 as well. This chain joins TRBV5-1 and TRBJ2-3, with TRBD2 matching 16 bases. CDR1 is SGHRS and CDR2 is YFSETQ in the germline V gene. Trimming removed 3 bases from V and 2 bases from J; junction bases left unmatched: 3. The CDR3 covers 17 residues. CDR3 DNA sequence: TGCGCCAGCAGCTCAGGGACTAGCGGGGGGGCCACAGATACGCAGTATTTT. Its protein product is CASSSGTSGGATDTQYF.

With regard to this clone: This CDR3 is also generated by other DNA sequences in the sample. This chain uses TRBV24-1 with TRBJ2-7, with 9 bases aligning to TRBD1. Germline lookup yields CDR1 KGHDR and CDR2 SFDVKD. The CDR3 covers 15 residues. The trim removed 4 bases at V and 2 bases at J, leaving 5 bases unmatched. Here the CDR3 reads CATSDPGQGTYEQYF. The CDR3 coding sequence is TGTGCCACCAGTGACCCGGGACAGGGAACCTACGAGCAGTACTTC.

V is TRBV9 and J is TRBJ1-2; TRBD1 matches 9 bases. Germline CDR1 is SGDLS and CDR2 is YYNGEE. With 3 bases clipped from V and 4 bases from J, the junction kept 4 bases outside the gene matches. The CDR3 covers 14 residues. As DNA, the CDR3 is TGTGCCAGCAGCGCCCAACAGGGGGCCTATGGCTACACCTTC. Translation gives CASSAQQGAYGYTF.

The CDR3 loop is CASSDGLLLLSSGNTIYF. The CDR3 nucleotides are TGTGCCAGCAGTGATGGTCTGCTGCTCCTAAGCTCTGGAAACACCATATATTTT. The rearrangement joins TRBV6-1 to TRBJ1-3, with D hard to call. The CDR3 runs 18 residues. The V gene's germline CDR1 is MNHNS and CDR2 SASEGT. V lost 3 bases and J lost 0, with 18 bases in between.

This sequence joins TRBV5-1 and TRBJ2-3; 8 positions agree with TRBD2. The CDR3 sequence is 13 residues long. Trimming at V came to 5 bases and at J to 4 bases, leaving 3 bases not matched to a gene. CDR1 and CDR2 (germline): SGHRS, YFSETQ. This chain's CDR3 is CASRAGGADTQYF. The DNA for the CDR3 is TGCGCCAGCAGGGCCGGGGGGGCAGATACGCAGTATTTT.

The chain joins TRBV7-2 to TRBJ2-3, with D possibly being TRBD2 (5 bases). Trimming pared 6 bases from V and 2 bases from J, leaving 15 bases between. CDR1 is SGHTA, CDR2 FQGNSA, per germline. The CDR3 loop spans 15 amino acids. DNA for the CDR3: TGTGCCAGCAGGTACACTAGTTTAAACACAGATACGCAGTATTTT. This gives the protein CASRYTSLNTDTQYF.